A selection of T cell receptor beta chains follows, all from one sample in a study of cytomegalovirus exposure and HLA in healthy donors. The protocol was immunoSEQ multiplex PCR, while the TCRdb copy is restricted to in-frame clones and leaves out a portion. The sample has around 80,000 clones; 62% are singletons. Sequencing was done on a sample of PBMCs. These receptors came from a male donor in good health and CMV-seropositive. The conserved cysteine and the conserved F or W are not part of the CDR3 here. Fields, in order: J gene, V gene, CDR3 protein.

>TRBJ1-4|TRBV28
ASSSTGTGSEKLF
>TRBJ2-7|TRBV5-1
ASSWWDRDEQY
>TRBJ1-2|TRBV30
AWSQYRIASGYT
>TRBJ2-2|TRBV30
AWRGQGMNTGELF
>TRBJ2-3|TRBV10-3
AISDGTSGRGADTQY
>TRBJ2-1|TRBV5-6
ASSPPDLYLYNEQF
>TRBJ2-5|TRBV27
ASSSARRDLKETQY
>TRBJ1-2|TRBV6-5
ASRRAGQEA
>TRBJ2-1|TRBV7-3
ASSPDGQNEQF
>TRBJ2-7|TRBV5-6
ASSPTGVSSYEQY
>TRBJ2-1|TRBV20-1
SARTSGEQF
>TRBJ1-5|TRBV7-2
ASSLITGEGQPQH
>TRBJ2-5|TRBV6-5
ASSYSRSGESDQY
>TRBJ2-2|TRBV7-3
ASSSTGGRSTGELF
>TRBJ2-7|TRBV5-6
ASSARGRSYEQY
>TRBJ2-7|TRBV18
ASSPGGLPYEQY
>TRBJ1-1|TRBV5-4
ASSSWGGVRNTEAF
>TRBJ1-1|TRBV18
ASSPGDRILNTEAF
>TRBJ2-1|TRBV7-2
ASSLEAGFYNEQF
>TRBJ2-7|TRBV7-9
ASSPPIGERGVYEQY
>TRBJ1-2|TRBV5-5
ASGTGTDYGYT
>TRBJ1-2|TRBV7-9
ASSPPDTALVFGYT
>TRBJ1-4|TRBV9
ASSQGVTNEKLF
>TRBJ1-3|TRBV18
ASSPRTGVGNTIY
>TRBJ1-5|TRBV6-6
ASSPGQPNQPQH
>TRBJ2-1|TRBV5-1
ASSFGRDYNEQF
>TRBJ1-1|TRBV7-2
ASSSGSMNTEAF
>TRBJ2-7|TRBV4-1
ASSQGPSSYEQY
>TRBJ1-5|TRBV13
ASSLGGRGIGQPQH
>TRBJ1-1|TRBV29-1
SATRVDRATEAF
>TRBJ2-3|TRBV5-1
ASSESSTDTQY
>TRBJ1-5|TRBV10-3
AISDGQGPQPQH
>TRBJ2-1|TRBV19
ASSWGQTSGRPHNEQF
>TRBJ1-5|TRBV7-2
ASSYRQGQPQH
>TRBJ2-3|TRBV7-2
ASSLPPLPRTDTQY
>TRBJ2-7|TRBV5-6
ASSFPQGYEQY
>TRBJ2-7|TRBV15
ATSRGGRTGAYEQY
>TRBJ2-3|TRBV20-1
SAYSDTQY
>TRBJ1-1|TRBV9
ASSVAQGNTEAF
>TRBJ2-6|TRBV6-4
ASSQDRAGANVLT
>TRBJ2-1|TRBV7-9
ASSPGLAGGEQF
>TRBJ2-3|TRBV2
ASSDRLAGGTDTQY
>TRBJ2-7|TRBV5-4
ASSLLGLGEQY
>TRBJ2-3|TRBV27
ASSFLAGGPDTQY
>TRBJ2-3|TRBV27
ASSSLLGTGGTDTQY
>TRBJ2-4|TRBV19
ASSIGVKDIQY
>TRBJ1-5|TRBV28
ASSLEGQPQH
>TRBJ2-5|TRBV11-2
ASSLDRLGARETQY
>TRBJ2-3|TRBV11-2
ASSQTGGTDTQY
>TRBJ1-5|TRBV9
ASSVGQGNQPQH
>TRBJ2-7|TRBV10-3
AISVTQGANSYEQY
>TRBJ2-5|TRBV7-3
ASSPSEGLVEETQY
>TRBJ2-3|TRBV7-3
ASSFRGGGRTDTQY
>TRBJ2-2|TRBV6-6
ASTKGQGGTGELF